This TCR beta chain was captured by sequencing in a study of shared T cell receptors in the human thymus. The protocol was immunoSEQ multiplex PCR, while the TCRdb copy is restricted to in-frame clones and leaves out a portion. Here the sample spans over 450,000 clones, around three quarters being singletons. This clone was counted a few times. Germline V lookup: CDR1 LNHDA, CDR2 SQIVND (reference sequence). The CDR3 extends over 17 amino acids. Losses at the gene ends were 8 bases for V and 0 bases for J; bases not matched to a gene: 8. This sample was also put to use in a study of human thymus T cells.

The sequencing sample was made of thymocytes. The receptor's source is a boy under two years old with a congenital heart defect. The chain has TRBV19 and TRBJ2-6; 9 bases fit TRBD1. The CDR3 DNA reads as TGTGCCAGTCAACCCGGGACAGGGCCCTCTGGGGCCAACGTCCTGACTTTC. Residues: CASQPGTGPSGANVLTF.